One sample yielded the 8 T cell receptor beta chains listed below, sequenced in a study of cytomegalovirus exposure and HLA in healthy donors. PCR amplification relied on 60 Vbeta primers (plus 13 Jbeta primers). Here immunoSEQ multiplex PCR was the method, and the copy in TCRdb shows in-frame clones only, minus some. In the table there are some 180,000 clones, roughly 13% of which are singletons. Sequenced input: PBMCs. The receptors here all came from a man aged 50 to 60 in good health and CMV-seropositive.

This clone was seen more than once but under ten times. The chain joins TRBV13 to TRBJ1-6; no reliable D call. The V gene lost 5 bases and the J gene lost 7 bases, with 12 bases spanning the gap. This CDR3 contains 14 residues. Germline V gives CDR1 PRHDT, CDR2 FYEKMQ (reference sequence). The CDR3 DNA sequence: TGTGCCAGCAGCCGGGGTCGGGCCAATTCACCCCTCCACTTT. This translates into CASSRGRANSPLHF.

This clone was seen once. The DNA of the CDR3 is TGTGCCAGCAGCGCCTCGACAGGGGGATCCGAAAAACTGTTTTTT. Translating it yields CASSASTGGSEKLFF. J is TRBJ1-4 and V is TRBV11-2; TRBD1 aligns across 9 bases. The CDR3 sequence is 15 residues long. V lost 5 bases to trimming and J lost 8 bases; unmatched junction nucleotides: 9. The germline V gene encodes CDR1 SGHAT and CDR2 FQNNGV.

This clone has a handful of counts. This chain links TRBV2 with TRBJ1-6; D is uncertain. The CDR3 loop spans 14 amino acids. The V end was cut by 7 bases, the J end by 8 bases, with 15 bases between. The germline gives CDR1 SNHLY, CDR2 FYNNEI. For the CDR3, the DNA is TGTGCCAGCAAGGCGCGGGTTGTAGATTCACCCCTCCACTTT. This gives the protein CASKARVVDSPLHF.

The V gene is TRBV28, the J gene TRBJ1-5; 10 nucleotides match TRBD1. This CDR3 contains 17 residues. V lost 6 bases and J lost 0; bases outside the gene matches: 8. Germline V gene lookup returns CDR1 MDHEN and CDR2 SYDVKM. As DNA, the CDR3 is TGTGCCAGCAGGAAGGACAGGGGGACGTATAGCAATCAGCCCCAGCATTTT. Amino acid sequence: CASRKDRGTYSNQPQHF.

This clone was observed a handful of times. The chain is built from TRBV2 and TRBJ2-2; D remains ambiguous. Germline lookup yields CDR1 SNHLY and CDR2 FYNNEI. V lost 6 bases to trimming and J lost 0 bases, with 11 bases between them. The CDR3 spans 15 residues. CDR3 sequence reads: CASRFLSPNTGELFF. For the CDR3, the DNA is TGTGCCAGCAGGTTTCTCTCCCCGAACACCGGGGAGCTGTTTTTT.

This clone was counted a few times. V gene TRBV18 combines with J gene TRBJ1-5, with a tentative D call TRBD1 (5 bases). With 3 bases removed from V and 0 bases from J, the gap between germline ends came to 12 bases. The CDR3 covers 16 residues. In germline, CDR1 is KGHSH, CDR2 LQKENI. The CDR3 loop is CASSPGHRVSNQPQHF. The CDR3 nucleotides are TGTGCCAGCTCACCTGGACACCGAGTTAGCAATCAGCCCCAGCATTTT. Drawing the rest from reference TRBV18 and TRBJ1-5, the complete variable domain is NAGVMQNPRHLVRRRGQEARLRCSPMKGHSHVYWYRQLPEEGLKFMVYLQKENIIDESGMPKERFSAEFPKEGPSILRIQQVVRGDSAAYFCASSPGHRVSNQPQHFGDGTRLSIL.

The chain has TRBV19 and TRBJ2-6; tentative D call: TRBD1 (5 bases). This CDR3 contains 15 residues. V was shortened by 1 base and J by 2 bases, with 6 bases between the two germline ends. Germline V gene lookup returns CDR1 LNHDA and CDR2 SQIVND (reference sequence). In DNA form, the CDR3 reads TGTGCCAGTAGTATAGTGGGGCCTGGGGCCAACGTCCTGACTTTC. Translating gives CASSIVGPGANVLTF.

J is TRBJ1-3 and V is TRBV13; D unclear. V was clipped by 1 base and J by 8 bases, with 6 bases between them. Germline V gene lookup returns CDR1 PRHDT and CDR2 FYEKMQ (reference sequence). This CDR3 spans 12 amino acids. The CDR3 DNA sequence: TGTGCCAGCAGCTTAGTCGGAGACACCATATATTTT. Translating it yields CASSLVGDTIYF.